This record covers a single T cell receptor (beta chain). In the original processing: Estimation of nucleated cell counts relied on the amplification of reference gene primers. Some clones are missing from TCRdb's copy, which holds only in-frame ones; the method was immunoSEQ multiplex PCR. The DNA was the basis for D and trimming; V, J and clone size are from that table. Of roughly 74,000 clones listed, 85% to 90% are singletons. Donors were grouped by their self-reported clinical history. V was pared by 2 bases and J by 0 bases, with 8 bases between. Germline CDR1 and CDR2: LNHDA and SQIVND (reference sequence). The CDR3 consists of 15 residues. The data are from a study of blood T cell repertoires in COVID-19. Turning to the study itself: Acute and convalescent COVID-19 specimens originated in the United States, Italy and Spain. PBMCs, B-cell-depleted T cells, or T cells were the source of the cDNA or gDNA that made up the material.

This sequence joins TRBV19 and TRBJ2-1; D unresolved. The TCR was taken from a woman aged 45-65 years with acute COVID-19. Input material: PBMCs or T cells enriched from blood (not recorded which). The CDR3 DNA reads TGTGCCAGTAGTATAAACGCCTACTCCTACAATGAGCAGTTCTTC. Translated: CASSINAYSYNEQFF.